The 10 T cell receptor beta chains in this list originate from one sample, sequenced in a study of T cells in Graves' hyperthyroidism and ophthalmopathy. TCR beta CDR3 sequences were amplified from RNA transcripts. The TCR CDR3 was amplified in a first-round RT-PCR using the HTBI primer set. Each CDR3 protein is one row after TCRdb ran MiXCR on the multiplex PCR reads. The sample carries some 300,000 distinct CDR3 sequences, around 19% recorded once. The sample consisted of blood. The source of these receptors is a man in his fifties with Graves' ophthalmopathy.

The chain has TRBV27 and TRBJ2-3; TRBD2 matches 7 bases. CDR1 is MNHEY and CDR2 is SMNVEV in the germline V gene (reference sequence). CDR3 size: 14 residues. Trimming removed 5 bases from V and 6 bases from J; junction bases left unmatched: 8. CDR3 loop: CASSAYTSADTQYF. CDR3 DNA: TGTGCCAGCAGTGCTTACACTAGCGCGGATACGCAGTATTTT.

This clonotype was counted a few times. This chain links TRBV5-1 with TRBJ2-7; 7 positions match TRBD2. This CDR3 contains 14 residues. Per the germline V gene, CDR1 is SGHRS and CDR2 is YFSETQ. V lost 2 bases and J lost 4; bases outside the gene matches: 6. CDR3 loop: CASSFLAGKYEQYF. The CDR3 DNA reads TGCGCCAGCAGCTTCTTAGCGGGTAAATACGAGCAGTACTTC.

This clonotype was found many times. The V and J genes are TRBV29-1 and TRBJ2-4, with D possibly being TRBD2 (5 bases). This CDR3 contains 14 residues. Per germline, CDR1 SQVTM and CDR2 ANQGSEA. Trimming removed 6 bases at V and 0 bases at J, with 12 bases between. The CDR3 is CSVRETLAKNIQYF. The CDR3 region has the DNA TGCAGCGTACGGGAAACATTAGCCAAAAACATTCAGTACTTC.

The chain is built from TRBV5-1 and TRBJ2-6, with 15 bases matching TRBD2. The length of the CDR3 is 19 residues. After removal of 4 bases from V and 4 bases from J, the junction contained 9 bases not matched to a gene. CDR1 is SGHRS and CDR2 is YFSETQ in the germline V gene. CDR3 bases: TGCGCCAGCAGCAAAACGGGACTAGCGGGAGGTTTGGGGGCCAACGTCCTGACTTTC. It encodes CASSKTGLAGGLGANVLTF. The full variable domain, its missing parts supplied by reference TRBV5-1 and TRBJ2-6, is KAGVTQTPRYLIKTRGQQVTLSCSPISGHRSVSWYQQTPGQGLQFLFEYFSETQRNKGNFPGRFSGRQFSNSRSEMNVSTLELGDSALYLCASSKTGLAGGLGANVLTFGAGSRLTVL.

This clonotype was seen at least ten times. V and J are TRBV6-1 and TRBJ2-5, with 7 bases lining up with TRBD1. The CDR3 has 14 residues. Germline CDR1 MNHNS, CDR2 SASEGT. V was pared by 4 bases and J by 4 bases, with 6 bases of the junction left unmatched. CDR3 sequence: CASSATQGTETQYF. CDR3 sequence (DNA): TGTGCCAGCAGTGCAACACAGGGGACAGAGACCCAGTACTTC.

This clonotype showed up just a few times. The V gene is TRBV7-3, the J gene TRBJ2-1; TRBD2 agrees at 13 bases. Germline lookup yields CDR1 SGHTA and CDR2 FQGTGA. Trimming took 4 bases from V and 6 from J; bases not matched to a gene: 15. CDR3 length equals 19 residues. CDR3 coding DNA: TGTGCCAGCAGCTCCGGACTAGCGGGAGATGTTGGTTTCCTCAATGAGCAGTTCTTC. This codes for CASSSGLAGDVGFLNEQFF.

The chain recombines TRBV11-2 with TRBJ2-1; maybe TRBD1 (6 bases). CDR3 size: 14 residues. Trimming shortened V by 3 bases and J by 9 bases, and 15 bases separated the two germline ends. The germline V gene has CDR1 SGHAT and CDR2 FQNNGV. CDR3 DNA sequence: TGTGCCAGCAGCTTTACGACAGGCCCAATTGAGCAGTTCTTC. It encodes CASSFTTGPIEQFF.

This chain connects TRBV6-9 to TRBJ2-7, with 7 bases identical to TRBD2. There are 14 residues in the CDR3. Unmatched junction bases numbered 4, after V lost 5 bases and J lost 0 bases. The germline V gene encodes CDR1 MNHGY and CDR2 SVAAGI. CDR3 amino acids: CASSISSGSYEQYF. The CDR3 nucleotides are TGTGCCAGCAGTATATCTAGCGGCTCCTACGAGCAGTACTTC.

Many counts were recorded for this clonotype. The chain has TRBV7-3 and TRBJ2-3; 10 nucleotides line up with TRBD1. From germline, CDR1 is SGHTA and CDR2 FQGTGA. V lost 4 bases to trimming and J lost 4 bases; unmatched junction nucleotides: 2. This CDR3 is 14 amino acids long. CDR3 residues: CASSSTGGPDTQYF. The CDR3 nucleotides are TGTGCCAGCAGCTCGACAGGGGGCCCAGATACGCAGTATTTT. The variable domain in full, with the rest retrieved from reference TRBV7-3 and TRBJ2-3, is GAGVSQTPSNKVTEKGKYVELRCDPISGHTALYWYRQSLGQGPEFLIYFQGTGAADDSGLPNDRFFAVRPEGSVSTLKIQRTERGDSAVYLCASSSTGGPDTQYFGPGTRLTVL.

The gene calls are TRBV6-1 and TRBJ2-7; 8 positions match TRBD2. The CDR3 has 15 amino acids. V trimming: 7 bases; J trimming: 5 bases; junction bases outside the gene matches: 13. CDR1 MNHNS and CDR2 SASEGT come from the germline V gene. The CDR3 reads CASTRVGLAVHEQYF. CDR3 DNA sequence: TGTGCCAGCACCCGCGTTGGACTAGCAGTCCACGAGCAGTACTTC.